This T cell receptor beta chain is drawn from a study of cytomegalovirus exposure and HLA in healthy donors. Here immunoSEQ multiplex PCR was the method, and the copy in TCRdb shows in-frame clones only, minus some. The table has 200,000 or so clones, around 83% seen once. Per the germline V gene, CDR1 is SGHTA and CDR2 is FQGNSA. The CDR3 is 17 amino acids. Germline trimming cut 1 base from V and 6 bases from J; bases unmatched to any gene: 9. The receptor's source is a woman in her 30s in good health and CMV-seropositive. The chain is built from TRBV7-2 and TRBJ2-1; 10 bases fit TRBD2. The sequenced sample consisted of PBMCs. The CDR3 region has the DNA TGTGCCAGCAGCTTAGGTACCCTAGCGGGAGCGGTCAATGAGCAGTTCTTC. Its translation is CASSLGTLAGAVNEQFF.